The rows below give T cell receptor beta chains drawn from one sample of a study of metastatic and nonmetastatic thyroid tumors. TCRdb used MiXCR to call clones anew from the PCR reads. The repertoire consists of more than 35,000 clones, with 17% occurring once and the leading ten covering around 5.9%. Sequenced: blood. The receptors originated from a male donor with papillary thyroid cancer or a benign thyroid nodule (not recorded which). Some clones in this sample may be carry-over from other donors' samples. CDR3s include the opening cysteine and the closing phenylalanine or tryptophan. The D gene is left open where the match is weak. Clone size is given for some rows only: seen once, a few or many times, or a class if the clone is expanded.

J gene: TRBJ1-2
clone size: many
V gene: TRBV20-1
D gene: -
CDR3 protein: CKKRQDQNFNYGYTF
CDR3 DNA: TGCAAGAAGAGACAGGACCAGAACTTTAACTATGGCTACACCTTC

J gene: TRBJ2-2
clone size: -
V gene: TRBV20-1
D gene: -
CDR3 protein: CSATPNSNTGELFF
CDR3 DNA: TGCAGTGCCACTCCTAACTCGAACACCGGGGAGCTGTTTTTT

J gene: TRBJ2-5
clone size: -
V gene: TRBV12-3/TRBV12-4
D gene: -
CDR3 protein: CASSFPGGQETKYF
CDR3 DNA: TGTGCCAGCAGTTTTCCAGGTGGCCAAGAGACCAAGTACTTC

J gene: TRBJ2-2
clone size: -
V gene: TRBV6-4
D gene: -
CDR3 protein: CASIPTGSYTGELFF
CDR3 DNA: TGTGCCAGCATCCCCACAGGGTCGTATACCGGGGAGCTGTTTTTT

J gene: TRBJ2-7
clone size: many
V gene: TRBV4-2
D gene: -
CDR3 protein: CASSQERHNHEQYF
CDR3 DNA: TGTGCCAGCAGCCAAGAGCGGCACAACCACGAGCAGTACTTC

J gene: TRBJ1-3
clone size: -
V gene: TRBV12-3/TRBV12-4
D gene: TRBD1
CDR3 protein: CASTLKGQDSGNTIYF
CDR3 DNA: TGTGCCAGCACCCTTAAGGGACAGGACTCTGGAAACACCATATATTTT

J gene: TRBJ1-5
clone size: many
V gene: TRBV7-7
D gene: -
CDR3 protein: CASSLEGMGQQPQHF
CDR3 DNA: TGTGCTAGCAGCTTAGAAGGTATGGGACAACAGCCCCAGCATTTT

J gene: TRBJ2-7
clone size: -
V gene: TRBV20-1
D gene: TRBD2
CDR3 protein: CSAPTSGSRWHEQHF
CDR3 DNA: TGCAGTGCCCCGACTAGCGGGAGTCGGTGGCACGAGCAGCACTTC

J gene: TRBJ2-5
clone size: many
V gene: TRBV20-1
D gene: -
CDR3 protein: CSAREVVRETQYF
CDR3 DNA: TGCAGTGCTAGAGAGGTAGTTAGGGAGACCCAGTATTTC

J gene: TRBJ2-5
clone size: many
V gene: TRBV20-1
D gene: -
CDR3 protein: CSARDGEVQYF
CDR3 DNA: TGCAGTGCTAGGGATGGGGAGGTCCAGTACTTC

J gene: TRBJ1-1
clone size: -
V gene: TRBV12-3/TRBV12-4
D gene: -
CDR3 protein: CASVSFTEAFF
CDR3 DNA: TGTGCCAGTGTCTCGTTCACTGAAGCTTTCTTT

J gene: TRBJ2-1
clone size: -
V gene: TRBV11-1
D gene: -
CDR3 protein: CANSLVNPSYNEQFF
CDR3 DNA: TGTGCCAACAGCTTAGTTAATCCGTCCTACAATGAGCAGTTCTTC

J gene: TRBJ2-1
clone size: many
V gene: TRBV10-3
D gene: -
CDR3 protein: CAIRIPGVENGQFF
CDR3 DNA: TGTGCCATCAGGATACCCGGGGTTGAAAACGGGCAGTTCTTC